The source of this T cell receptor (beta chain) is a study of blood T cell repertoires in COVID-19. Study context: Italy, Spain and the United States were the sources of the convalescent and acute COVID-19 samples. T cells, B-cell-depleted T cells, or PBMCs provided the cDNA or gDNA that served as material.

CDR1 and CDR2 (germline): GTSNPN, SVGIG (reference sequence). V shed 0 bases, J shed 4 bases, and the junction held 5 bases outside the gene matches. The CDR3 sequence is 15 residues long. Authors' analysis steps: It was from reference gene primer amplification that nucleated cell counts were estimated. Data came from immunoSEQ multiplex PCR; TCRdb stores just in-frame clones and leaves some out. The V and J calls and the clone size are those of that table, but D and trimming were determined from the DNA. This sample has under 200,000 clones, with 80% to 85% found just once. The receptor's source is a man aged 18 to 30 with active or convalescent COVID-19. The chain has TRBV30 and TRBJ2-5, with 10 bases aligning to TRBD1. The sample consisted of peripheral blood. The CDR3 is CAWSVRGTGAETQYF. The CDR3 DNA reads as TGTGCCTGGAGTGTACGAGGGACAGGGGCAGAGACCCAGTACTTC.